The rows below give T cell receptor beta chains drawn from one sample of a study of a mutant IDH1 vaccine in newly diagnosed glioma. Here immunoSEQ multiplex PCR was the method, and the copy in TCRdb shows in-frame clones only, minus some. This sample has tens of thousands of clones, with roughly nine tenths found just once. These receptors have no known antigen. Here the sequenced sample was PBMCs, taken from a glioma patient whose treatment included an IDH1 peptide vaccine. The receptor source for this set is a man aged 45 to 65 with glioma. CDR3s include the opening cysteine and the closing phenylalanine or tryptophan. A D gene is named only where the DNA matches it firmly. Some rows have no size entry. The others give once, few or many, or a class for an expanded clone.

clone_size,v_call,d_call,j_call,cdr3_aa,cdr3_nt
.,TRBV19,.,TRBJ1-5,CASSIVGGATNQPQHF,TGTGCCAGTAGTATAGTAGGAGGGGCTACCAATCAGCCCCAGCATTTT
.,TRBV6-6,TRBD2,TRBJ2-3,CASRADLAGADTQYF,TGTGCCAGCAGAGCGGATTTAGCGGGGGCAGATACGCAGTATTTT
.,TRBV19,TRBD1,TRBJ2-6,CASSIYRGLGANVLTF,TGTGCCAGTAGTATATATAGGGGGCTCGGGGCCAACGTCCTGACTTTC
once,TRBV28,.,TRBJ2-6,CASSRGTASGANVLTF,TGTGCCAGCAGTAGGGGGACTGCCTCTGGGGCCAACGTCCTGACTTTC
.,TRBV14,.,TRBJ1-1,CASSPTGGGTEAFF,TGTGCCAGCAGTCCTACGGGAGGGGGAACTGAAGCTTTCTTT
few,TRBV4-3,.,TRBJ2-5,CASSQAVRVRETQYF,TGCGCCAGCAGCCAAGCGGTACGGGTCCGGGAGACCCAGTACTTC
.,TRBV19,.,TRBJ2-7,CASRSSGGKQYF,TGTGCCAGTCGGTCCTCGGGCGGGAAGCAGTACTTC
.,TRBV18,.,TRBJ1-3,CASSPSLGDSGNTIYF,TGTGCCAGCTCACCCTCCCTGGGGGACTCTGGAAACACCATATATTTT
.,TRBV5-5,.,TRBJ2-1,CASSRSGSSYNEQFF,TGTGCCAGCAGCCGAAGCGGTTCCTCCTACAATGAGCAGTTCTTC
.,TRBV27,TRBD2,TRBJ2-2,CASSSPTSRLAGGPAGELFF,TGTGCCAGCAGTTCCCCAACCTCTCGACTAGCGGGAGGGCCCGCCGGGGAGCTGTTTTTT
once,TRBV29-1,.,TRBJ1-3,CSVALGPTSGNTIYF,TGCAGCGTTGCTCTGGGACCCACCTCTGGAAACACCATATATTTT
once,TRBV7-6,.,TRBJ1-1,CASSLLSGHTSEAFF,TGTGCCAGCAGCTTATTGTCGGGGCACACCTCCGAAGCTTTCTTT
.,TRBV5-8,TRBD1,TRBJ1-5,CASSLNRGTYSNQPQHF,TGTGCCAGCAGCTTAAACAGGGGCACTTATAGCAATCAGCCCCAGCATTTT
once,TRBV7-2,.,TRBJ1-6,CASSWAYNSPLHF,TGTGCCAGCAGCTGGGCTTATAATTCACCCCTCCACTTT